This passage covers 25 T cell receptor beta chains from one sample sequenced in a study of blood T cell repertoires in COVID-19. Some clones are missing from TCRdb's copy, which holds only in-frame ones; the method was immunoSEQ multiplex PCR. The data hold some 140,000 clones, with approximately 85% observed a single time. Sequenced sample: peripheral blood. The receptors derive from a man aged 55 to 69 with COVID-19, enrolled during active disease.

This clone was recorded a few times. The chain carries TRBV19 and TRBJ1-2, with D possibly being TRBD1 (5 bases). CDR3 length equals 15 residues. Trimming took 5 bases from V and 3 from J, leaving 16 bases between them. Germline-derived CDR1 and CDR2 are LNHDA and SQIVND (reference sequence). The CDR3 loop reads CASSRLDTGDYGYTF. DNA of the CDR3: TGTGCCAGTAGTCGACTGGACACTGGCGACTATGGCTACACCTTC.

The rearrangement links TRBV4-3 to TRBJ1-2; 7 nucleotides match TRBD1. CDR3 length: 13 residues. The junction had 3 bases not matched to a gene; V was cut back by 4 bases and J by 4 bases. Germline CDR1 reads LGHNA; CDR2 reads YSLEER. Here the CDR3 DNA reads TGCGCCAGCAGCCGCGGGACAGCCTATGGCTACACCTTC. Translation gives CASSRGTAYGYTF.

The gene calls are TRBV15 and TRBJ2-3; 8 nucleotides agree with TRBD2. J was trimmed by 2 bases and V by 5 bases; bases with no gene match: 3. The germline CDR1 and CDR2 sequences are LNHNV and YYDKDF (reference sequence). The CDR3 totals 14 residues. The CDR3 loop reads CATSLTSATDTQYF. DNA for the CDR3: TGTGCCACCAGCTTGACTAGCGCCACAGATACGCAGTATTTT.

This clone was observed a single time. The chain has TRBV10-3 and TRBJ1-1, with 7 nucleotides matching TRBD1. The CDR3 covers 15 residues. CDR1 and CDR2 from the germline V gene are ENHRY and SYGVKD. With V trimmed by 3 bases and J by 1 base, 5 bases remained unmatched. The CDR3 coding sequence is TGTGCCATCAGTGACCCGGGACAGCCGAACACTGAAGCTTTCTTT. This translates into CAISDPGQPNTEAFF.

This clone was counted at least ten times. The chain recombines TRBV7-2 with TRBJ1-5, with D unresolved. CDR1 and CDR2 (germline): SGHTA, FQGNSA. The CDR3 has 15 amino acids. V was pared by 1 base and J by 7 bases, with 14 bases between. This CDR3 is CASSLEGWPGQPQHF. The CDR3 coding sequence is TGTGCCAGCAGCTTAGAGGGTTGGCCGGGGCAGCCCCAGCATTTT.

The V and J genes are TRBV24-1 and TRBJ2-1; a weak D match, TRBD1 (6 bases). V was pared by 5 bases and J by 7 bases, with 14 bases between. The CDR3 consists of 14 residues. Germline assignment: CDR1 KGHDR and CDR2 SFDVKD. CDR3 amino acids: CATSVRGSSNEQFF. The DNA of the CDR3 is TGTGCCACCAGTGTAAGGGGGAGCTCTAATGAGCAGTTCTTC.

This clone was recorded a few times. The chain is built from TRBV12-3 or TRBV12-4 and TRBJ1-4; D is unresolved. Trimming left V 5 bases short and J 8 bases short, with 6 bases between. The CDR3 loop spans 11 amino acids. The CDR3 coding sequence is TGTGCCAGCAGTCGTTTCGAAAAACTGTTTTTT. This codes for CASSRFEKLFF.

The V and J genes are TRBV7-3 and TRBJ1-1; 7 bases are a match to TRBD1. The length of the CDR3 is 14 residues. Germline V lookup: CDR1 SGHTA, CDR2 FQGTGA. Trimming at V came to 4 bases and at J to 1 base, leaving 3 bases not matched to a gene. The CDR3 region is CASSSEGANTEAFF. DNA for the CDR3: TGTGCCAGCAGCTCAGAGGGGGCGAACACTGAAGCTTTCTTT.

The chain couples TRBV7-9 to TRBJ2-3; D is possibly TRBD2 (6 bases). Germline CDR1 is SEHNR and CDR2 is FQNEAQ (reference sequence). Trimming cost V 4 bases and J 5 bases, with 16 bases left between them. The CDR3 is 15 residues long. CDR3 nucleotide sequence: TGTGCCAGCAGCTCCCCGGCGGGGCCCGAAGATACGCAGTATTTT. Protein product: CASSSPAGPEDTQYF.

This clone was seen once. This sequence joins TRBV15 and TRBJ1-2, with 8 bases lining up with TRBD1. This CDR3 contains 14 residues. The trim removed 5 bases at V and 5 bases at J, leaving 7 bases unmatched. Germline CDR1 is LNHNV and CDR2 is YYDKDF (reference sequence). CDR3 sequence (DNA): TGTGCCACCAGCGGCAGACAGGGGAGGTATGGCTACACCTTC. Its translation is CATSGRQGRYGYTF. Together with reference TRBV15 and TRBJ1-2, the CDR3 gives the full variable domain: DAMVIQNPRYQVTQFGKPVTLSCSQTLNHNVMYWYQQKSSQAPKLLFHYYDKDFNNEADTPDNFQSRRPNTSFCFLDIRSPGLGDTAMYLCATSGRQGRYGYTFGSGTRLTVV.

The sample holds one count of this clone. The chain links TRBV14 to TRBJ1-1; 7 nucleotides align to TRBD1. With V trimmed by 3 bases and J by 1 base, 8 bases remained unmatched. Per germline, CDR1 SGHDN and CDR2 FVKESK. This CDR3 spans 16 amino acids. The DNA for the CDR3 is TGTGCCAGCAGCCACAGACAGGGAGGAGGGAACACTGAAGCTTTCTTT. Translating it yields CASSHRQGGGNTEAFF.

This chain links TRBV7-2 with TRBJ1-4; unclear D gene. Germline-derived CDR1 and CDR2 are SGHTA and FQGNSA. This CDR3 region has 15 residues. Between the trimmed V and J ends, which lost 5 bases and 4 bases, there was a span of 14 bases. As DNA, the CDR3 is TGTGCCAGCAGCACGTCGGCGCGGAATAATGAAAAACTGTTTTTT. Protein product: CASSTSARNNEKLFF.

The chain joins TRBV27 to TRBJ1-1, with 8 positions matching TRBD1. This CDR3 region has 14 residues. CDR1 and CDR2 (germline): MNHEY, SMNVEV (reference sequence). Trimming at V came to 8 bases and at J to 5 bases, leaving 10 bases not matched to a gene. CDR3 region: CASFYRTGITEAFF. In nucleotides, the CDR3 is TGTGCCAGCTTTTATAGGACAGGGATTACTGAAGCTTTCTTT.

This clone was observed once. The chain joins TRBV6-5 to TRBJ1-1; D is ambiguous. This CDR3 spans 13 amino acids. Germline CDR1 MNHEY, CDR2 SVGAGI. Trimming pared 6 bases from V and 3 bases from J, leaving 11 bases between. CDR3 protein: CASRLVGHTEAFF. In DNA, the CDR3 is TGTGCCAGCAGACTAGTGGGTCACACTGAAGCTTTCTTT.

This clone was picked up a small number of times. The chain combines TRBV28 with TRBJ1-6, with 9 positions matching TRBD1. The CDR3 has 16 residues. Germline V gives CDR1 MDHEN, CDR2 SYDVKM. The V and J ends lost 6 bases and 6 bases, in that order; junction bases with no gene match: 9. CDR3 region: CASSSRPGQGNSPLHF. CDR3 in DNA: TGTGCCAGCAGCTCCAGACCGGGACAGGGTAATTCACCCCTCCACTTT.

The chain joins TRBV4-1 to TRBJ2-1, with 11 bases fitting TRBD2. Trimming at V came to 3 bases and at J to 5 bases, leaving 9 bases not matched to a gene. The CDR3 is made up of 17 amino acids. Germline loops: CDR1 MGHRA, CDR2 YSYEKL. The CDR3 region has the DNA TGCGCCAGCAGCCACAATCTAGCGGGAGGTTTGAACAATGAGCAGTTCTTC. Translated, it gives CASSHNLAGGLNNEQFF.

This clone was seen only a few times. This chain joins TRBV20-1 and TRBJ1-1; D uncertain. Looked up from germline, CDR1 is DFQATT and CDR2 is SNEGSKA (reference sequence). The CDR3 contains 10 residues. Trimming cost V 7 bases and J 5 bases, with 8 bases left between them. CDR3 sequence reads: CSVPITEAFF. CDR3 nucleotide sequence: TGCAGTGTCCCAATTACTGAAGCTTTCTTT.

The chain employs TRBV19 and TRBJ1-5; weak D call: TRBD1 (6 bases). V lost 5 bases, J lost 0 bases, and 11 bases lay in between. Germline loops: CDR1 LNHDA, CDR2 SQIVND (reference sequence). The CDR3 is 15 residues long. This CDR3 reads CASSSGQNSNQPQHF. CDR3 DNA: TGTGCCAGTAGTTCTGGACAGAATAGCAATCAGCCCCAGCATTTT.

CDR3 bases: TGCAGCGTTGTCACACCGCGGCGGAACACTGAAGCTTTCTTT. Its protein is CSVVTPRRNTEAFF. The V and J genes are TRBV29-1 and TRBJ1-1; D not certain. CDR1 and CDR2 (germline): SQVTM, ANQGSEA. Trimming stripped 4 bases from V and 1 base from J, with 13 bases between. The CDR3 runs 14 residues.

CDR3 amino acids: CASSQESRRQWCGTDTQYF. CDR3 DNA sequence: TGTGCCAGCAGCCAGGAATCCCGTCGACAGTGGTGCGGCACAGATACGCAGTATTTT. V and J are TRBV3-1 (or the pseudogene TRBV3-2) and TRBJ2-3; the D gene is possibly TRBD1 (5 bases). V lost 3 bases and J lost 1, with 23 bases in between. This CDR3 is 19 amino acids long. Germline CDR1 and CDR2: LGHDT and YNNKEL (reference sequence).

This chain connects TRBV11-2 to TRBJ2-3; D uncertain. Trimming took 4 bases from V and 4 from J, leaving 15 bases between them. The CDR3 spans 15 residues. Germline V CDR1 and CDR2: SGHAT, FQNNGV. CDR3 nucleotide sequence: TGTGCCAGCAGCTCCGAGCGTACGCCGGCAGATACGCAGTATTTT. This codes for CASSSERTPADTQYF.

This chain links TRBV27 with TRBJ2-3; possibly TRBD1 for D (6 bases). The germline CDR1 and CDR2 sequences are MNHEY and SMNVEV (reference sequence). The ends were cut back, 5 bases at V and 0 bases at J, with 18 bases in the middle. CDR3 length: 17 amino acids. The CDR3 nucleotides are TGTGCCAGCAGTCCAATTACAGGGAAACCTAGCACAGATACGCAGTATTTT. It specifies CASSPITGKPSTDTQYF.

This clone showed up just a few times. CDR3 in amino acids: CASRVREGNTEAFF. The CDR3 nucleotides are TGTGCCAGCAGGGTCCGGGAGGGAAACACTGAAGCTTTCTTT. The V gene is TRBV6-5, the J gene TRBJ1-1; D is uncertain. CDR1 MNHEY and CDR2 SVGAGI come from the germline V gene. Trimming took 6 bases from V and 2 from J, leaving 13 bases between them. The CDR3 covers 14 residues.

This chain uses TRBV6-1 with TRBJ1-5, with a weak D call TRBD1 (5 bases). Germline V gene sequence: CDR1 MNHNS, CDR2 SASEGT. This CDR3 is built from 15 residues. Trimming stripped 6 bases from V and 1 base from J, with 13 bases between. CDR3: CASRDQGSSNQPQHF. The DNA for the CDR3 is TGTGCCAGCAGAGACCAGGGCAGCAGCAATCAGCCCCAGCATTTT.

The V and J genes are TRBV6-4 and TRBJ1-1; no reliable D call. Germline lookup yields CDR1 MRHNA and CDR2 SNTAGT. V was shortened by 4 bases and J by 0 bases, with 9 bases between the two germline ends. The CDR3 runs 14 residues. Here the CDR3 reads CASSVGRMNTEAFF. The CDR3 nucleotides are TGTGCCAGCAGTGTGGGCAGAATGAACACTGAAGCTTTCTTT.